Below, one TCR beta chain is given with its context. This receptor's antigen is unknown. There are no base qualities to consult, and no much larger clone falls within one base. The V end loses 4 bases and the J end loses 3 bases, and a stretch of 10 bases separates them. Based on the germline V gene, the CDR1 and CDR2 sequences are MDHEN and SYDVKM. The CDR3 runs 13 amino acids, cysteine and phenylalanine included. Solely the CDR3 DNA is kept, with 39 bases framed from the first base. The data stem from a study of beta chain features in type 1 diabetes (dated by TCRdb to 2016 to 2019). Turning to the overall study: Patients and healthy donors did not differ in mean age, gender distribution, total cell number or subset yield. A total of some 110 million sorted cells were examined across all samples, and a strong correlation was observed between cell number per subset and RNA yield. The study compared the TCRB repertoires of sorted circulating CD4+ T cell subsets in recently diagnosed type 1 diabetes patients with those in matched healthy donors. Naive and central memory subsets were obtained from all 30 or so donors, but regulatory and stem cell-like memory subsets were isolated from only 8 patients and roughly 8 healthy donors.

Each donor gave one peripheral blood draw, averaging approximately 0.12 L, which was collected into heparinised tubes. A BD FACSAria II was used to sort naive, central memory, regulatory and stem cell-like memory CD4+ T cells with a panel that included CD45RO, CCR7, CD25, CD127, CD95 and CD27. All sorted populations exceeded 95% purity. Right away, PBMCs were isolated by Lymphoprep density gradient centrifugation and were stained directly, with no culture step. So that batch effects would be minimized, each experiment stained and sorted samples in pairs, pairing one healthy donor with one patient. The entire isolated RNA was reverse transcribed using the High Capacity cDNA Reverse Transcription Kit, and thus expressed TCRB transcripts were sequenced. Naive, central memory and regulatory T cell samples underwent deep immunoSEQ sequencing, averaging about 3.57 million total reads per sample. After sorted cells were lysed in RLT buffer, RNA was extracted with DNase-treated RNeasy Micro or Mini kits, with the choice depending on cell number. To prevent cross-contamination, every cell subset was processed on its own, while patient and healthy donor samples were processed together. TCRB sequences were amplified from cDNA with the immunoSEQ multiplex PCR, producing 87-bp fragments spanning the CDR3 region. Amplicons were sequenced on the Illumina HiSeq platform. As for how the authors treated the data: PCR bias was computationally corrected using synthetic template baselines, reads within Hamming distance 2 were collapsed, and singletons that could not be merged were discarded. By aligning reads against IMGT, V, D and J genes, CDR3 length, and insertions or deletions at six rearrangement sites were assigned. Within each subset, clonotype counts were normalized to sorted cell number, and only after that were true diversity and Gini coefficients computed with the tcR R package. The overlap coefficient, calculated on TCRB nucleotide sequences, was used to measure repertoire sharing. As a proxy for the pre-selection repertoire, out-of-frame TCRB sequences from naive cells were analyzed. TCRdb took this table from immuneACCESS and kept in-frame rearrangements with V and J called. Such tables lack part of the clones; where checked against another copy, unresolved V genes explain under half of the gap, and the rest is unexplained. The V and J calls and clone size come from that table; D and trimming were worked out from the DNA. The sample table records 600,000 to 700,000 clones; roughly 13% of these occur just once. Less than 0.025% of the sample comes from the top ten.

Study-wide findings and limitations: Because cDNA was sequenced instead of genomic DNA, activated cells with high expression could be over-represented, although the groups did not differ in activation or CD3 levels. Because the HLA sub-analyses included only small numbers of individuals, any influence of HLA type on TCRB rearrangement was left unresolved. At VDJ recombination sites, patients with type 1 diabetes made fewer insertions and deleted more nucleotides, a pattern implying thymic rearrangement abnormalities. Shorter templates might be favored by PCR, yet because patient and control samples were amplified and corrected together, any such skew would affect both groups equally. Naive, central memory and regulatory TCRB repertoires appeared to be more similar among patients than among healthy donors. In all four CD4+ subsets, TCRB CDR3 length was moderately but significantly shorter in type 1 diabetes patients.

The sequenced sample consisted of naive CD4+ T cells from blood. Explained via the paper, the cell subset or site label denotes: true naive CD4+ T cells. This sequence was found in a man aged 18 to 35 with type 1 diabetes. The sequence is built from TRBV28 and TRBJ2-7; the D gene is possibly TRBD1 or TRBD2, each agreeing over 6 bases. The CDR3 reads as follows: CASSSGALYEQYF. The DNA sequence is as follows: TGTGCCAGCAGTTCGGGGGCTCTCTACGAGCAGTACTTC.